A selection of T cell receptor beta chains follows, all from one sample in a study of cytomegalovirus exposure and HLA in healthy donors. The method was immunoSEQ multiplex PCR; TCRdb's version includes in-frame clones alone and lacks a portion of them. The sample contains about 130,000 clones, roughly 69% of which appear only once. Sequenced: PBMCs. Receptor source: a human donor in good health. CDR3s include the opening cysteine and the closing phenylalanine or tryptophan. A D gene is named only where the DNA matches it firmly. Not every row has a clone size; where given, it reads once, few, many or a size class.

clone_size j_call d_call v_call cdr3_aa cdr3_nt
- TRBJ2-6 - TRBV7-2 CASSPDISGANVLTF TGTGCCAGCAGCCCGGACATCTCTGGGGCCAACGTCCTGACTTTC
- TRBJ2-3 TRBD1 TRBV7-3 CASSSQGPLISRTDTQYF TGTGCCAGCAGCTCACAGGGGCCGCTTATTTCACGAACGGATACGCAGTATTTT
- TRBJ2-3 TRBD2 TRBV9 CASSAASGGSTDTQYF TGTGCCAGCAGCGCGGCTAGCGGGGGTAGCACAGATACGCAGTATTTT
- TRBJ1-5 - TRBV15 CATSRARGGINQPQHF TGTGCCACCAGCAGAGCTAGGGGGGGGATAAATCAGCCCCAGCATTTT
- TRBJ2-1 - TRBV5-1 CASSLAFRDEQFF TGCGCCAGCAGCCTGGCCTTTCGAGATGAGCAGTTCTTC
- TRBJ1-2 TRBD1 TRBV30 CAWQGERGYGYTF TGTGCCTGGCAGGGGGAGAGAGGGTATGGCTACACCTTC
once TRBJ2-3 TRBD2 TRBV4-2 CASSQVTGLVTDTQYF TGTGCCAGCAGCCAGGTCACGGGACTAGTCACAGATACGCAGTATTTT
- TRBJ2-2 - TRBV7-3 CASSLKPPGGIGNTGELFF TGTGCCAGCAGCTTAAAACCCCCCGGGGGAATCGGGAACACCGGGGAGCTGTTTTTT
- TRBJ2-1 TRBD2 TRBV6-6 CASSYAGDEQFF TGTGCCAGCAGTTACGCGGGAGATGAGCAGTTCTTC
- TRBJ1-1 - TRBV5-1 CASSFLATGIHTEAFF TGCGCCAGCAGCTTTTTAGCCACAGGGATCCACACTGAAGCTTTCTTT
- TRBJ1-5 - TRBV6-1 CASEQVPGQPQHF TGTGCCAGCGAACAGGTCCCAGGGCAGCCCCAGCATTTT
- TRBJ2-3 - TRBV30 CARRTPSSTDTQYF TGTGCCCGTCGGACACCCTCGAGCACAGATACGCAGTATTTT
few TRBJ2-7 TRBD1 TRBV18 CASSSGTGNYEQYF TGTGCCAGCTCATCCGGGACAGGGAACTACGAGCAGTACTTC
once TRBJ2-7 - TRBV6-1 CASSGGQGLREQYF TGTGCCAGCAGTGGAGGTCAGGGGCTAAGAGAGCAGTACTTC
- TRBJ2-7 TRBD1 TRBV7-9 CSSTFPESGQGSSYEQYF TGTTCCAGCACCTTCCCGGAATCGGGACAGGGGAGCTCCTACGAGCAGTACTTC
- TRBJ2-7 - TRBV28 CASNTDRPYEQYF TGTGCCAGCAACACAGACAGGCCCTACGAGCAGTACTTC
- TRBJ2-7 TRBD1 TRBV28 CASSLDQTGGIPYEQYF TGTGCCAGCAGTTTAGACCAAACAGGGGGCATCCCCTACGAGCAGTACTTC
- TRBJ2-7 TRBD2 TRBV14 CASSQELAGGYEQYF TGTGCCAGCAGCCAGGAACTAGCGGGAGGTTACGAGCAGTACTTC
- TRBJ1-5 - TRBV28 CASSFHSSRGGQPQHF TGTGCCAGCAGTTTCCATTCGTCCCGGGGGGGCCAGCCCCAGCATTTT
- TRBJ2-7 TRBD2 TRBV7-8 CASSLVAPTSAQAYEQYF TGTGCCAGCAGCTTAGTAGCTCCGACTAGCGCCCAGGCCTACGAGCAGTACTTC
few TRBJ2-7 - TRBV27 CASSFFPGEYEQYF TGTGCCAGCAGTTTTTTCCCCGGGGAGTACGAGCAGTACTTC
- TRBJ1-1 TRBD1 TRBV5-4 CANGPQGVFNTEAFF TGTGCCAATGGACCGCAGGGGGTATTTAACACTGAAGCTTTCTTT
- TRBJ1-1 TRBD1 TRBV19 CASTNLDRGGTEAFF TGTGCCAGTACCAACCTGGACAGGGGGGGCACTGAAGCTTTCTTT
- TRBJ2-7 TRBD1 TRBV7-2 CASSPRTGYEQYF TGTGCCAGCAGCCCCCGGACAGGGTACGAGCAGTACTTC
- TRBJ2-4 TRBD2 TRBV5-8 CASSPPGLAYAKNIQYF TGTGCCAGCAGCCCGCCGGGACTAGCGTACGCCAAAAACATTCAGTACTTC
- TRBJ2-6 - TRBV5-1 CASSQRTERSSGANVLTF TGCGCCAGCAGCCAGCGGACGGAGAGAAGCTCTGGGGCCAACGTCCTGACTTTC
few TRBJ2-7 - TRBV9 CASSVGQKNYEQYF TGTGCCAGCAGCGTAGGACAGAAAAACTACGAGCAGTACTTC
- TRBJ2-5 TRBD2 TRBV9 CASSSGLAGGRKQETQYF TGTGCCAGCAGCTCGGGACTAGCGGGGGGCAGGAAGCAGGAGACCCAGTACTTC